Shown below are 26 T cell receptor beta chains from a single sample sequenced in a study of patients and donors after allogeneic stem cell transplantation. TCRdb reprocessed the RT-PCR reads via MiXCR and lists one record per CDR3 protein. The sample records tens of thousands of distinct CDR3 sequences, 26% being singletons. The sequencing sample was made of blood, either unsorted or a sorted T cell fraction (not recorded which). All receptors come from a human donor who was either an allogeneic HSCT recipient or a stem cell or donor lymphocyte infusion donor (not recorded which). It is not recorded whose cells these are; they may come from a transplant donor.

The J gene is TRBJ2-1, the V gene TRBV29-1; 9 bases are a match to TRBD2. V trimming: 7 bases; J trimming: 2 bases; junction bases outside the gene matches: 0. Germline V gene sequence: CDR1 SQVTM, CDR2 ANQGSEA. CDR3 size: 12 residues. The CDR3 reads CSGGRAYNEQFF. The CDR3 DNA follows: TGCAGCGGCGGGAGGGCCTACAATGAGCAGTTCTTC.

This clonotype was seen only once. This chain connects TRBV20-1 to TRBJ2-5, with D perhaps being TRBD1 or TRBD2 (5 bases each). The CDR3 is 11 residues long. Trimming stripped 4 bases from V and 7 bases from J, with 10 bases between. Germline assignment: CDR1 DFQATT and CDR2 SNEGSKA (reference sequence). The CDR3 reads CSATRGGTQYF. The DNA for the CDR3 is TGCAGTGCTACTCGGGGCGGGACCCAGTACTTC.

The chain carries TRBV7-9 and TRBJ2-3, with TRBD1 identical over 9 bases. Looked up from germline, CDR1 is SEHNR and CDR2 is FQNEAQ (reference sequence). CDR3 size: 14 residues. V lost 5 bases, J lost 1 base, and 1 base stayed unmatched. The CDR3 DNA sequence: TGTGCCAGCAGCCGGACAGGGGGCACAGATACGCAGTATTTT. Translated, it gives CASSRTGGTDTQYF.

The CDR3: CASRTESYEQYF. CDR3 nucleotide sequence: TGTGCCAGCAGGACTGAATCCTACGAGCAGTACTTC. The V call is TRBV2, the J call TRBJ2-7; no clear D gene. CDR1 is SNHLY, CDR2 FYNNEI, per germline. The CDR3 is made up of 12 amino acids. The ends were cut back, 6 bases at V and 1 base at J, with 7 bases in the middle.

V is TRBV5-1 and J is TRBJ1-1, with TRBD1 identical over 10 bases. With V trimmed by 4 bases and J by 7 bases, 4 bases remained unmatched. CDR1 and CDR2 from the germline V gene are SGHRS and YFSETQ. The CDR3 has 13 residues. The CDR3 bases are TGCGCCAGCAGCCCAGGGACAGGGGTTGAAGCTTTCTTT. The encoded protein is CASSPGTGVEAFF.

This clonotype occurred many times. The V gene is TRBV20-1, the J gene TRBJ2-5, with a weak D call TRBD1 (6 bases). V was cut by 1 base and J by 2 bases, with 17 bases left in between. The length of the CDR3 is 16 residues. CDR1 is DFQATT and CDR2 is SNEGSKA in the germline V gene (reference sequence). The CDR3 spells CSARGRLAGAQETQYF. The CDR3 nucleotides read TGCAGTGCTAGAGGGCGCCTAGCAGGGGCTCAAGAGACCCAGTACTTC.

This rearrangement joins TRBV3-1 to TRBJ1-2; D may be TRBD1 (6 bases). The CDR3 covers 14 residues. CDR1 is LGHDT and CDR2 is YNNKEL in the germline V gene (reference sequence). Trimming cost V 4 bases and J 1 base, with 10 bases left between them. The chain's CDR3 is CASSRGQINYGYTF. CDR3 DNA: TGTGCCAGCAGCCGGGGACAAATTAACTATGGCTACACCTTC.

This clonotype was seen more than once but under ten times. The J gene is TRBJ2-3, the V gene TRBV5-1; 7 nucleotides match TRBD2. V lost 4 bases, J lost 3 bases, and 8 bases stayed unmatched. This CDR3 region has 15 residues. The V gene's germline CDR1 is SGHRS and CDR2 YFSETQ. The CDR3, as DNA: TGCGCCAGCAGCCGTAAGCGGGAAGGAACAGATACGCAGTATTTT. It codes for CASSRKREGTDTQYF.

V gene TRBV15 combines with J gene TRBJ2-3; 11 nucleotides agree with TRBD2. Germline CDR1 is LNHNV and CDR2 is YYDKDF (reference sequence). The CDR3 has 17 amino acids. With 0 bases clipped from V and 4 bases from J, the junction kept 6 bases outside the gene matches. CDR3 coding DNA: TGTGCCACCAGCAGAGAACCACTAGCGGGGGCCCCAGATACGCAGTATTTT. Translating it yields CATSREPLAGAPDTQYF. The whole variable domain, filled in from reference TRBV15 and TRBJ2-3, reads DAMVIQNPRYQVTQFGKPVTLSCSQTLNHNVMYWYQQKSSQAPKLLFHYYDKDFNNEADTPDNFQSRRPNTSFCFLDIRSPGLGDTAMYLCATSREPLAGAPDTQYFGPGTRLTVL.

This clonotype was detected a few times. The genes are TRBV5-1 and TRBJ1-4, with 10 bases that match TRBD1. Germline-derived CDR1 and CDR2 are SGHRS and YFSETQ. The CDR3 covers 19 residues. J gave up 0 bases and V 3 bases, and 11 bases lay outside the gene matches. CDR3 in DNA: TGCGCCAGCAGCTCGCTTCCGGGACAGGGGCGGACAACTAATGAAAAACTGTTTTTT. Protein: CASSSLPGQGRTTNEKLFF.

The genes are TRBV27 and TRBJ2-2, with 9 bases matching TRBD1. Trimming took 6 bases from V and 3 from J; bases not matched to a gene: 5. CDR1 and CDR2 from the germline V gene are MNHEY and SMNVEV (reference sequence). The CDR3 is 15 amino acids. The CDR3 is CASRPGQGHTGELFF. The CDR3 nucleotides are TGTGCCAGCAGGCCGGGACAGGGCCACACCGGGGAGCTGTTTTTT.

This clonotype was detected a few times. The chain has TRBV5-1 and TRBJ1-1; D is unresolved. The germline gives CDR1 SGHRS, CDR2 YFSETQ. The CDR3 totals 13 residues. With 0 bases removed from V and 2 bases from J, the gap between germline ends came to 5 bases. In DNA, the CDR3 is TGCGCCAGCAGCTTGGCCTTTAACACTGAAGCTTTCTTT. Its translation: CASSLAFNTEAFF.

This chain joins TRBV7-2 and TRBJ1-2; D remains ambiguous. The length of the CDR3 is 13 residues. V lost 0 bases and J 4 bases, leaving 6 bases between the germline ends. The germline gives CDR1 SGHTA, CDR2 FQGNSA. The DNA of the CDR3 is TGTGCCAGCAGCTTAGCTGATTCCTATGGCTACACCTTC. Residues: CASSLADSYGYTF.

This sequence joins TRBV5-1 and TRBJ1-2, with D perhaps matching TRBD1 (6 bases). This CDR3 is 13 amino acids long. Trimming took off 3 bases at V and 2 bases at J, with 8 bases between the two ends. The germline gives CDR1 SGHRS, CDR2 YFSETQ. The CDR3 region has the DNA TGCGCCAGCAGCTGGACAGTAAACTATGGCTACACCTTC. Its protein product is CASSWTVNYGYTF.

This clonotype was counted a few times. The chain links TRBV10-3 to TRBJ1-1, with 7 bases identical to TRBD1. V lost 6 bases to trimming and J lost 3 bases; unmatched junction nucleotides: 4. Germline V gene data show CDR1 as ENHRY and CDR2 as SYGVKD. This CDR3 region has 13 residues. CDR3 protein: CAIRTGRDTEAFF. CDR3 nucleotides: TGTGCCATCAGGACAGGGAGAGACACTGAAGCTTTCTTT.

In this sample, this clonotype turned up a few times. The CDR3 sequence: CASRTGTLHSNQPQHF. The CDR3, as DNA: TGTGCCAGCAGGACCGGGACACTTCATAGCAATCAGCCCCAGCATTTT. This chain uses TRBV6-1 with TRBJ1-5; maybe TRBD1 (6 bases). Germline V gives CDR1 MNHNS, CDR2 SASEGT. The CDR3 covers 16 residues. Deletions cut 6 bases from V and 0 bases from J, with 15 bases between.

V and J are TRBV27 and TRBJ1-1; D unresolved. Per germline, CDR1 MNHEY and CDR2 SMNVEV (reference sequence). CDR3 size: 12 residues. Trimming removed 3 bases at V and 1 base at J, with 3 bases between. The CDR3 coding sequence is TGTGCCAGCAGTTTTGGGAACACTGAAGCTTTCTTT. Amino acid sequence: CASSFGNTEAFF.

The table lists this clonotype with a few counts. The chain joins TRBV9 to TRBJ2-7; no clear D gene. The CDR3 loop spans 14 amino acids. V gave up 0 bases and J gave up 3 bases, with 10 bases separating them. CDR1 is SGDLS and CDR2 is YYNGEE in the germline V gene. The CDR3 DNA is TGTGCCAGCAGCGTAGGAGGCAGAAGCTACGAGCAGTACTTC. It codes for CASSVGGRSYEQYF.

V gene TRBV20-1 combines with J gene TRBJ1-5; D remains ambiguous. The germline gives CDR1 DFQATT, CDR2 SNEGSKA (reference sequence). The CDR3 has 12 amino acids. V was pared by 0 bases and J by 7 bases, with 7 bases between. CDR3 region: CSARDWEQPQHF. The CDR3, as DNA: TGCAGTGCTAGAGATTGGGAACAGCCCCAGCATTTT.

The J gene is TRBJ2-4, the V gene TRBV28; D may be TRBD1 (6 bases). Between the trimmed V and J ends, which lost 2 bases and 15 bases, there was a span of 14 bases. CDR3 length: 12 amino acids. Germline V gene lookup returns CDR1 MDHEN and CDR2 SYDVKM. The CDR3 DNA follows: TGTGCCAGCAGTTTAGTTGGACAGCTTGGGTACTTC. This codes for CASSLVGQLGYF.

The J gene is TRBJ1-6, the V gene TRBV10-3; a weak D match, TRBD1 (6 bases). Germline lookup yields CDR1 ENHRY and CDR2 SYGVKD. V lost 8 bases and J 5 bases, leaving 19 bases between the germline ends. The CDR3 consists of 16 residues. In DNA form, the CDR3 reads TGTGCCATCGGGATGGGGGCCGGGAAGGATAATTCACCCCTCCACTTT. Translation gives CAIGMGAGKDNSPLHF.

The chain is built from TRBV2 and TRBJ1-5; D is perhaps TRBD1 (5 bases). The CDR3 has 15 amino acids. Germline CDR1 SNHLY, CDR2 FYNNEI. Trimming cost V 6 bases and J 6 bases, with 18 bases left between them. CDR3 residues: CASSTLQGVSQPQHF. The CDR3 DNA is TGTGCCAGCAGCACACTTCAGGGAGTTAGTCAGCCCCAGCATTTT.

The CDR3 region is CATSPPGASYEQYF. The CDR3 coding sequence is TGTGCCACCAGTCCTCCGGGCGCCTCCTACGAGCAGTACTTC. The chain combines TRBV24-1 with TRBJ2-7; no definite D call. The germline gives CDR1 KGHDR, CDR2 SFDVKD. This CDR3 contains 14 residues. Trimming removed 6 bases at V and 0 bases at J, with 11 bases between.

This clonotype has just a few counts. The chain links TRBV9 to TRBJ1-1, with D maybe TRBD1 (6 bases). CDR3 length: 14 residues. Germline loops: CDR1 SGDLS, CDR2 YYNGEE. Trimming pared 3 bases from V and 5 bases from J, leaving 14 bases between. In DNA, the CDR3 is TGTGCCAGCAGCGACGGGGAAGGGGGTACTGAAGCTTTCTTT. The encoded protein is CASSDGEGGTEAFF.

In this sample, this clonotype turned up a few times. The V and J genes are TRBV12-3 or TRBV12-4 and TRBJ2-1; TRBD2 aligns across 10 bases. Germline trimming cut 9 bases from V and 4 bases from J; bases unmatched to any gene: 6. CDR3 length: 14 residues. The CDR3 region is CASWTSGKYNEQFF. In DNA, the CDR3 is TGTGCCAGTTGGACTAGCGGAAAGTACAATGAGCAGTTCTTC.

This clonotype was seen ten or more times. This sequence joins TRBV12-3 or TRBV12-4 and TRBJ1-5; maybe TRBD1 (5 bases). The CDR3 spans 15 residues. V was shortened by 4 bases and J by 1 base, with 11 bases between the two germline ends. CDR3 sequence: CASSSQGWSNQPQHF. CDR3 in DNA: TGTGCCAGCAGTTCCCAGGGATGGAGCAATCAGCCCCAGCATTTT.